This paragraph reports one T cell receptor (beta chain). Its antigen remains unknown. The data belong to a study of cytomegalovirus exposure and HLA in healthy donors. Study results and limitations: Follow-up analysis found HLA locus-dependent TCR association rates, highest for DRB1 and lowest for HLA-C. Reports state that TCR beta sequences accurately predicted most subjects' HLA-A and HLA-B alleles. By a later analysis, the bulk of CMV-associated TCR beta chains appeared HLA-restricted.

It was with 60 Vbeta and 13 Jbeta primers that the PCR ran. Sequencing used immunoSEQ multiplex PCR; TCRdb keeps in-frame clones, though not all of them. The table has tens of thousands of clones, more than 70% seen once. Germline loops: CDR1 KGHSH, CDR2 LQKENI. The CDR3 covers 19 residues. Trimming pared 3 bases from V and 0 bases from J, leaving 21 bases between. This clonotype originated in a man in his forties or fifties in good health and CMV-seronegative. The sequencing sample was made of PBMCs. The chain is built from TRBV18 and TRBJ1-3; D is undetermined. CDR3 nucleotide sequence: TGTGCCAGCTCACCGATCGGGGAGCCGAGTGTGAGCTCTGGAAACACCATATATTTT. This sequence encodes CASSPIGEPSVSSGNTIYF. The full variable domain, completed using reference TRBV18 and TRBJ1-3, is NAGVMQNPRHLVRRRGQEARLRCSPMKGHSHVYWYRQLPEEGLKFMVYLQKENIIDESGMPKERFSAEFPKEGPSILRIQQVVRGDSAAYFCASSPIGEPSVSSGNTIYFGEGSWLTVV.